This TCR beta chain was observed in a study of OX40 agonist ivuxolimab in advanced cancers. As for the study in general: Of mixed ages from about 23 to 90 and averaging around 60 years, the group was over 80% male. Study-wide results and caveats: In the 0.1-3.0 mg/kg groups, partial responders showed among the lowest expansion.

Collection of blood occurred at baseline, at cycle 4 day 1, and at cycle 7 day 1. The CDR3 covers 14 residues. Germline CDR1 reads MNHNS; CDR2 reads SASEGT. Trimming took 5 bases from V and 1 from J; bases not matched to a gene: 4. As regards this clone: The antigen remains unidentified.

TCRdb keeps only in-frame clones here, not all; method: immunoSEQ multiplex PCR. The sample shows around 80,000 clones, over 85% of them seen only once. The chain joins TRBV6-1 to TRBJ2-5, with 7 bases aligning to TRBD1. This receptor was identified in an adult with an advanced solid tumor such as melanoma, head and neck, liver or kidney cancer. The source was CD4+ or CD8+ T cells sorted from blood, collected in a trial of the OX40 agonist ivuxolimab. The CDR3 DNA reads as TGTGCCAGCAGTCCCGGGACAGCCCAAGAGACCCAGTACTTC. Amino acids: CASSPGTAQETQYF.